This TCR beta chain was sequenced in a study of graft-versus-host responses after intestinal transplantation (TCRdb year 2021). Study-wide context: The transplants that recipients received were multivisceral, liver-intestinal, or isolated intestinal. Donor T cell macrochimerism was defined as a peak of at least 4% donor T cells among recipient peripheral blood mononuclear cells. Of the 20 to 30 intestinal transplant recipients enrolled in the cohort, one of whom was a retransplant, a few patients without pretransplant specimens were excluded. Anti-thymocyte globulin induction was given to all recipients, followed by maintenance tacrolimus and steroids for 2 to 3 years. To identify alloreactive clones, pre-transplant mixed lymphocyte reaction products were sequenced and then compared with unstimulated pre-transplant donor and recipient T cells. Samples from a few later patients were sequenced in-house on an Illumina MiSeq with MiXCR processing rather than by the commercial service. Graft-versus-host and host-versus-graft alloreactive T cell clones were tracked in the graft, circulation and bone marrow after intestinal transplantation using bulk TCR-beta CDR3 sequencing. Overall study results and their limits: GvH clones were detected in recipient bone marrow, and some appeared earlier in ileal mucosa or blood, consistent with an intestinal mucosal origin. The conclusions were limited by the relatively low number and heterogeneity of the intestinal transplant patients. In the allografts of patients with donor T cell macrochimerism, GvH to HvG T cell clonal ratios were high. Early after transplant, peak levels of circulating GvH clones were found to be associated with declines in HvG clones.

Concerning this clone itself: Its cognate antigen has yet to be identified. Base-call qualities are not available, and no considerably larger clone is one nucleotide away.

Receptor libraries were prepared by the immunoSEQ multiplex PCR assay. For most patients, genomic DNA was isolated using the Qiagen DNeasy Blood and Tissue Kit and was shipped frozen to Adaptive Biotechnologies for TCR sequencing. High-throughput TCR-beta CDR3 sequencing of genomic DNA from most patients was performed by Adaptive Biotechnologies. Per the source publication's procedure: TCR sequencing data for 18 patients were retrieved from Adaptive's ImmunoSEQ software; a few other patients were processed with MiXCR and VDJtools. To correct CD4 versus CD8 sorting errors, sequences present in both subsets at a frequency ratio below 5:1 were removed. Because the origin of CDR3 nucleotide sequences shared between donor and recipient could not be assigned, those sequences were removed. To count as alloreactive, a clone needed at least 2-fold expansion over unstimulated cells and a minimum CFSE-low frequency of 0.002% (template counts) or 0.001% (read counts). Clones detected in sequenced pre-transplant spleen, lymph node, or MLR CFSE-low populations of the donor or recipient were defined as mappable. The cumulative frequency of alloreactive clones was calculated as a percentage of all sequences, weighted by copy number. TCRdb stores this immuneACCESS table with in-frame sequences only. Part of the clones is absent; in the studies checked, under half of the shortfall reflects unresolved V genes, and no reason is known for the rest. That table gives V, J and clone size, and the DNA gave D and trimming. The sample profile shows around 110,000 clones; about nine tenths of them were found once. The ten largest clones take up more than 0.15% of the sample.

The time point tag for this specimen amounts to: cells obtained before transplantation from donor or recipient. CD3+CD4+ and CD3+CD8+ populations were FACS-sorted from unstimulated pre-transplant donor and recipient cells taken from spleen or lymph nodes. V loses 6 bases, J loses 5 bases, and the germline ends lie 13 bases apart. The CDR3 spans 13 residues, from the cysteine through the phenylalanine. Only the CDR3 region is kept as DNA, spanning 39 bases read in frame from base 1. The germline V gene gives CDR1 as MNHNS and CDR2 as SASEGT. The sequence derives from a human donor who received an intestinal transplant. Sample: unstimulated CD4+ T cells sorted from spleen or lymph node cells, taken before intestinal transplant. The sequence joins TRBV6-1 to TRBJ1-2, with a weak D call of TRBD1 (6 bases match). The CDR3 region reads CASRGTSLYGYTF. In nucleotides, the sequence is TGTGCCAGCAGAGGGACAAGTTTGTATGGCTACACCTTC.